This is a list of T cell receptor beta chains from one sample in a study of cytomegalovirus exposure and HLA in healthy donors. Profiling relied on immunoSEQ multiplex PCR, and the TCRdb table lists in-frame clones only, not all of them. The sample yields about 100,000 clones, 70% to 85% seen once. The sample comprised PBMCs. The source is a male donor in good health and CMV-seronegative. CDR3s include the opening cysteine and the closing phenylalanine or tryptophan. D genes are given only for firm matches. Part of the rows lack a size; the others show once, few, many or a class for expanded clones.

TRBD1,-,TRBJ2-5,TRBV11-2,CASSWDREYQETQYF,TGTGCCAGCAGCTGGGACAGGGAGTACCAAGAGACCCAGTACTTC
TRBD1,-,TRBJ1-5,TRBV28,CASVTGVSIYQPQHF,TGTGCCAGCGTTACAGGGGTGTCCATTTATCAGCCCCAGCATTTT
-,once,TRBJ1-5,TRBV7-9,CASSPPSGRGVCRPQHF,TGTGCCAGCAGTCCCCCGTCGGGCAGGGGAGTATGTCGGCCCCAGCATTTT
TRBD2,-,TRBJ2-7,TRBV6-5,CASSPGTSGSWQYF,TGTGCCAGCAGTCCCGGGACTAGCGGGAGTTGGCAGTACTTC
-,-,TRBJ2-7,TRBV5-4,CASRGADTTYEQYF,TGTGCCAGCAGAGGGGCGGACACGACCTACGAGCAGTACTTC
-,-,TRBJ2-1,TRBV20-1,CSATSEQFF,TGCAGTGCTACTAGTGAGCAGTTCTTC
TRBD2,-,TRBJ2-4,TRBV19,CASSIGTSGLAKNIQYF,TGTGCCAGTAGTATTGGGACTAGCGGTCTAGCCAAAAACATTCAGTACTTC
TRBD2,-,TRBJ2-1,TRBV7-2,CASSHGSGRAWNEQFF,TGTGCCAGCAGCCACGGCAGCGGGAGGGCATGGAATGAGCAGTTCTTC
TRBD2,-,TRBJ2-4,TRBV13,CASSPDSLAGGPNIQYF,TGTGCCAGCAGCCCCGATTCCCTAGCGGGAGGGCCAAACATTCAGTACTTC
-,-,TRBJ1-3,TRBV28,CASGDRNTIYF,TGTGCCAGCGGGGACAGAAACACCATATATTTT
-,-,TRBJ2-1,TRBV29-1,CSVVLISYNEQFF,TGCAGCGTTGTTTTAATTTCCTACAATGAGCAGTTCTTC
-,-,TRBJ1-1,TRBV5-1,CASSMDTGWEAFF,TGCGCCAGCAGCATGGATACAGGGTGGGAAGCTTTCTTT
TRBD1,few,TRBJ2-6,TRBV7-9,CASRPGAGGMTGANVLTF,TGTGCCAGCAGACCAGGGGCAGGGGGCATGACTGGGGCCAACGTCCTGACTTTC
-,-,TRBJ1-1,TRBV6-5,CASSYSANTEAFF,TGTGCCAGCAGTTACTCAGCGAACACTGAAGCTTTCTTT
-,once,TRBJ2-2,TRBV7-2,CASSLWASGTTGELFF,TGTGCCAGCAGCTTATGGGCCAGCGGAACCACCGGGGAGCTGTTTTTT
TRBD1,-,TRBJ2-1,TRBV11-3,CASSFRDRANNEQFF,TGTGCCAGCAGCTTTAGGGACAGGGCTAACAATGAGCAGTTCTTC
-,-,TRBJ1-3,TRBV2,CASSEAGTSGNTIYF,TGTGCCAGCAGTGAAGCCGGGACATCGGGAAACACCATATATTTT
-,-,TRBJ1-2,TRBV27,CASSLSRDLIWGYTF,TGTGCCAGCAGTTTGTCCCGGGATCTTATTTGGGGCTACACCTTC
TRBD2,-,TRBJ2-7,TRBV5-6,CASSLELAGGWYEQYF,TGTGCCAGCAGCCTCGAACTAGCGGGAGGGTGGTACGAGCAGTACTTC
-,-,TRBJ2-2,TRBV11-3,CASSFRATGELFF,TGTGCCAGCAGCTTTCGAGCCACCGGGGAGCTGTTTTTT
TRBD2,-,TRBJ2-7,TRBV19,CATSSGTYEQYF,TGTGCCACCTCAAGCGGGACCTACGAGCAGTACTTC
-,-,TRBJ2-5,TRBV5-6,CASSLPEEETQYF,TGTGCCAGCAGCTTGCCAGAGGAGGAGACCCAGTACTTC
TRBD1,-,TRBJ2-7,TRBV5-1,CASSLGGQGPYEQYF,TGCGCCAGCAGCTTGGGGGGACAGGGGCCCTACGAGCAGTACTTC